These 5 T cell receptor beta chains originate from one sample sequenced in a study of T cells in Graves' hyperthyroidism and ophthalmopathy. There were TCR beta CDR3 regions amplified from RNA transcripts. The HTBI primer set served for first-round RT-PCR of the TCR CDR3. TCRdb re-analysed the multiplex PCR reads in MiXCR, keeping a single row per CDR3 protein. The sample carries about 59,000 distinct CDR3 sequences, roughly 50% recorded once. The specimen was blood. These receptors were collected from a woman aged 60 to 75 with Graves' ophthalmopathy.

Many counts were recorded for this clonotype. The J gene is TRBJ2-7, the V gene TRBV7-2; D is unclear. Trimming took off 3 bases at V and 3 bases at J, with 12 bases between the two ends. This CDR3 is 14 amino acids long. Germline V gene lookup returns CDR1 SGHTA and CDR2 FQGNSA. The CDR3 spells CASSFEYSNYEQYF. In nucleotides, the CDR3 is TGTGCCAGCAGCTTCGAGTACTCAAACTACGAGCAGTACTTC. Complete variable domain (other parts from reference TRBV7-2 and TRBJ2-7): GAGVSQSPSNKVTEKGKDVELRCDPISGHTALYWYRQSLGQGLEFLIYFQGNSAPDKSGLPSDRFSAERTGGSVSTLTIQRTQQEDSAVYLCASSFEYSNYEQYFGPGTRLTVT.

This clonotype has at least ten counts. This chain links TRBV28 with TRBJ2-7; D possibly matches TRBD1 or TRBD2 (5 bases each). The CDR3 is 15 residues long. Trimming took 4 bases from V and 3 from J, leaving 16 bases between them. Germline V gene data show CDR1 as MDHEN and CDR2 as SYDVKM. The CDR3 loop reads CASSSPGPIIYEQYF. DNA of the CDR3: TGTGCCAGCAGTTCTCCGGGACCTATCATCTACGAGCAGTACTTC.

This clonotype was picked up many times. V gene TRBV10-1 combines with J gene TRBJ2-1, with TRBD2 matching over 9 bases. Trimming cost V 4 bases and J 4 bases; bases outside gene matches: 8. This CDR3 has 16 amino acids. From germline, CDR1 is WNHNN and CDR2 SYGVQD (reference sequence). The CDR3 reads CASSGGDSGGYNEQFF. The CDR3 nucleotides read TGCGCCAGCAGTGGCGGGGATAGCGGGGGATACAATGAGCAGTTCTTC.

The V gene is TRBV10-3, the J gene TRBJ2-3; TRBD2 matches at 7 bases. This CDR3 has 15 residues. Germline assignment: CDR1 ENHRY and CDR2 SYGVKD. Trimming removed 6 bases from V and 3 bases from J; junction bases left unmatched: 9. The CDR3 sequence is CAISFGLESTDTQYF. CDR3 bases: TGTGCCATCAGCTTCGGACTAGAGTCTACAGATACGCAGTATTTT.

This rearrangement joins TRBV7-8 to TRBJ1-1; D remains ambiguous. V was trimmed by 4 bases and J by 1 base, leaving 7 bases between them. The CDR3 length is 13 residues. The V gene's germline CDR1 is SGHVS and CDR2 FQNEAQ. DNA of the CDR3: TGTGCCAGCAGCTCCTACCAGAACACTGAAGCTTTCTTT. Its protein is CASSSYQNTEAFF.